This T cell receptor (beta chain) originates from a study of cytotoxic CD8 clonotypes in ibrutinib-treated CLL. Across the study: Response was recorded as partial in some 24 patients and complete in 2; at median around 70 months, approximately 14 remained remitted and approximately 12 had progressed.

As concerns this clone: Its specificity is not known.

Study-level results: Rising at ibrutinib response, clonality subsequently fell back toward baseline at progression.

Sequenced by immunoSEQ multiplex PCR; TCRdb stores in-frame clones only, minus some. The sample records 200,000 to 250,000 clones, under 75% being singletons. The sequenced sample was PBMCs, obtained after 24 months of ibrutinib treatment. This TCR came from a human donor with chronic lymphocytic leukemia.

CDR3: CASSLFSYDPYTTDTQYF. CDR3 nucleotides: TGCGCCAGCAGCCTCTTTTCCTATGATCCCTACACCACAGATACGCAGTATTTT. The rearrangement joins TRBV5-1 to TRBJ2-3, with D unclear. The CDR3 contains 18 residues. Per germline, CDR1 SGHRS and CDR2 YFSETQ. V was pared by 4 bases and J by 2 bases, with 23 bases between.